These T cell receptor beta chains were read from a single sample in a study of metastatic and nonmetastatic thyroid tumors. With MiXCR, TCRdb called clones anew from the PCR reads. The profile shows roughly 53,000 clones, roughly 20% of them singletons. What was sequenced was blood. Receptors were obtained from a female donor with papillary thyroid cancer or a benign thyroid nodule (not recorded which). Some clones in this sample may be carry-over from other donors' samples. Each CDR3 is given with its conserved first and last residue. Each record gives: V gene, J gene, CDR3 length, CDR3 protein.

V: TRBV12-3/TRBV12-4
J: TRBJ1-6
length: 16
CDR3: CAISDEGDKWDSPLHF

V: TRBV5-1
J: TRBJ2-1
length: 15
CDR3: CASSSGGSSYNEQFF

V: TRBV20-1
J: TRBJ1-2
length: 12
CDR3: CSVGQGYYGYTF

V: TRBV12-3/TRBV12-4
J: TRBJ1-1
length: 13
CDR3: CASGLTVNTEAFF

V: TRBV29-1
J: TRBJ1-3
length: 14
CDR3: CSGRTGARGNTIYF

V: TRBV6-1
J: TRBJ1-4
length: 15
CDR3: CASSSPDRENEKLFF

V: TRBV5-1
J: TRBJ2-7
length: 14
CDR3: CASSEGQGASEQYF

V: TRBV11-1
J: TRBJ1-3
length: 18
CDR3: CASSFTQGNLPSGNTIYF

V: TRBV12-3/TRBV12-4
J: TRBJ2-1
length: 16
CDR3: CACSPSDISVGNEQFF

V: TRBV6-5
J: TRBJ2-1
length: 13
CDR3: CASSYDFWDEQFF

V: TRBV9
J: TRBJ2-1
length: 15
CDR3: CASSTGTYSYNEQFF

V: TRBV15
J: TRBJ2-3
length: 19
CDR3: CATSRVATSGRESTDTQYF

V: TRBV12-3/TRBV12-4
J: TRBJ2-7
length: 15
CDR3: CANSRLAGGVVEQYF

V: TRBV6-1
J: TRBJ2-7
length: 18
CDR3: CSSKGVTSGRVLSYEQYF

V: TRBV2
J: TRBJ2-1
length: 13
CDR3: CASRRGEPNEQFF

V: TRBV2
J: TRBJ2-7
length: 15
CDR3: CASSDAGGRSYEQYF

V: TRBV13
J: TRBJ1-1
length: 16
CDR3: CASSSLTVRMNTEAFF

V: TRBV18
J: TRBJ2-7
length: 14
CDR3: CASSPRQGDYEQHF

V: TRBV6-1
J: TRBJ2-6
length: 17
CDR3: CASSEQVRPSGANVLTF

V: TRBV6-4
J: TRBJ1-2
length: 14
CDR3: CARTGNNTNYGYTF

V: TRBV5-1
J: TRBJ2-3
length: 15
CDR3: CASSLVRGPTDTQYF

V: TRBV6-1
J: TRBJ2-7
length: 13
CDR3: CASILGPTYEQYF